The 14 T cell receptor beta chains below all came from one sample that was sequenced in a study of shared T cell receptors in the human thymus. Profiling relied on immunoSEQ multiplex PCR, and the TCRdb table lists in-frame clones only, not all of them. Here the sample spans 500,000 to 850,000 clones, 87% being singletons. These sequences were also reported in another study, on human thymus T cells.

Sequences were obtained from thymocytes. These receptors came from a boy under three years old with a congenital heart defect.

As to this clone: At the DNA level, this CDR3 is encoded by other sequences in the same sample as well. The chain carries TRBV27 and TRBJ1-5, with a possible D match to TRBD1 (5 bases). The germline gives CDR1 MNHEY, CDR2 SMNVEV (reference sequence). This CDR3 has 13 residues. V gave up 3 bases and J gave up 5 bases, with 8 bases separating them. The CDR3: CASSLAGDQPQHF. Written as DNA, the CDR3 is TGTGCCAGCAGTTTGGCGGGGGATCAGCCCCAGCATTTT.

A single count supports this clone. The chain combines TRBV5-1 with TRBJ1-1, with a tentative D call TRBD1 (6 bases). This CDR3 has 14 amino acids. Germline V gene sequence: CDR1 SGHRS, CDR2 YFSETQ. Trimming pared 1 base from V and 3 bases from J, leaving 10 bases between. Here the CDR3 reads CASSLTHRDTEAFF. For the CDR3, the DNA is TGCGCCAGCAGCTTGACCCACAGGGACACTGAAGCTTTCTTT.

The chain recombines TRBV6-5 with TRBJ1-2; D perhaps matches TRBD1 (6 bases). The CDR3 loop spans 16 amino acids. Germline CDR1 and CDR2: MNHEY and SVGAGI. V shed 2 bases and J shed 7 bases, with 20 bases lying between them. CDR3 amino acids: CASSYGTRAPMAGYTF. As DNA, the CDR3 is TGTGCCAGCAGTTACGGGACAAGGGCACCTATGGCTGGCTACACCTTC.

This clone was detected only once. J is TRBJ2-1 and V is TRBV9; TRBD2 matches 10 bases. The germline V gene has CDR1 SGDLS and CDR2 YYNGEE. The CDR3 contains 18 residues. Unmatched junction bases numbered 15, after V lost 4 bases and J lost 5 bases. The CDR3 bases are TGTGCCAGCAGCCCCGCGTGGGGAGCGGGAGGGCTCCACAATGAGCAGTTCTTC. This encodes CASSPAWGAGGLHNEQFF.

The chain carries TRBV5-1 and TRBJ2-1, with D possibly matching TRBD2 (5 bases). The CDR3 is 16 residues long. The V end was cut by 4 bases, the J end by 0 bases, with 14 bases between. Germline CDR1 and CDR2: SGHRS and YFSETQ. CDR3 bases: TGCGCCAGCAGCCTCATTCTTACTAGCTCCTACAATGAGCAGTTCTTC. This translates into CASSLILTSSYNEQFF.

The chain has TRBV5-6 and TRBJ2-3, with TRBD2 identical over 9 bases. Per the germline V gene, CDR1 is SGHDT and CDR2 is YYEEEE. Trimming cost V 4 bases and J 0 bases; bases outside gene matches: 15. This CDR3 comprises 19 residues. Written as DNA, the CDR3 is TGTGCCAGCAGCCGATATGCTAGCGGGAAGATTTCTAGCACAGATACGCAGTATTTT. Translating gives CASSRYASGKISSTDTQYF.

The chain links TRBV5-8 to TRBJ2-1; 7 bases align to TRBD2. Germline CDR1 is SGHTS and CDR2 is YDEGEE. There are 15 residues in the CDR3. V trimming: 4 bases; J trimming: 8 bases; junction bases outside the gene matches: 12. This CDR3 reads CASSLYRLAMDEQFF. The CDR3 bases are TGTGCCAGCAGCCTCTATCGACTAGCAATGGATGAGCAGTTCTTC.

This chain links TRBV27 with TRBJ1-2, with 8 bases fitting TRBD1. This CDR3 has 16 amino acids. Germline CDR1 is MNHEY and CDR2 is SMNVEV (reference sequence). With 4 bases clipped from V and 3 bases from J, the junction kept 10 bases outside the gene matches. CDR3 residues: CASSSDRGPGYYGYTF. The CDR3 DNA follows: TGTGCCAGCAGTTCAGACAGGGGCCCGGGGTACTATGGCTACACCTTC.

The chain employs TRBV5-6 and TRBJ2-4, with 7 bases lining up with TRBD1. With 2 bases clipped from V and 8 bases from J, the junction kept 13 bases outside the gene matches. The length of the CDR3 is 16 residues. Germline V gene lookup returns CDR1 SGHDT and CDR2 YYEEEE. The CDR3 bases are TGTGCCAGCAGCTTCCGCGTCGAACAGGGGTGTGACATTCAGTACTTC. Encoded protein: CASSFRVEQGCDIQYF. The full variable domain, in which reference TRBV5-6 and TRBJ2-4 provide the parts outside the CDR3, is DAGVTQSPTHLIKTRGQQVTLRCSPKSGHDTVSWYQQALGQGPQFIFQYYEEEERQRGNFPDRFSGHQFPNYSSELNVNALLLGDSALYLCASSFRVEQGCDIQYFGAGTRLSVL.

This clone was seen just once. The chain is built from TRBV20-1 and TRBJ2-7; TRBD2 matches at 10 bases. V dropped 4 bases and J dropped 6; count of bases not matched to a gene: 0. CDR1 is DFQATT and CDR2 is SNEGSKA in the germline V gene (reference sequence). CDR3 size: 11 residues. The CDR3 coding sequence is TGCAGTGCTACTAGCGGGGGCGAGCAGTACTTC. This encodes CSATSGGEQYF.

The chain has TRBV4-1 and TRBJ1-2; TRBD1 matches 7 bases. Trimming cost V 0 bases and J 5 bases; bases outside gene matches: 9. Germline CDR1 reads MGHRA; CDR2 reads YSYEKL. CDR3 length: 16 residues. The CDR3 sequence: CASSQDRGDSSYGYTF. CDR3 sequence (DNA): TGCGCCAGCAGCCAAGATAGAGGGGACAGTTCTTATGGCTACACCTTC.

V and J are TRBV4-3 and TRBJ1-5; D gene unclear. The CDR3 is made up of 15 amino acids. The germline gives CDR1 LGHNA, CDR2 YSLEER. V was shortened by 0 bases and J by 4 bases, with 10 bases between the two germline ends. The CDR3 region has the DNA TGCGCCAGCAGCCAAGATTCTGGAGGAAATCAGCCCCAGCATTTT. This gives the protein CASSQDSGGNQPQHF.

The V call is TRBV28, the J call TRBJ2-3; 10 positions agree with TRBD1. Trimming took 6 bases from V and 0 from J; bases not matched to a gene: 12. Germline V gene sequence: CDR1 MDHEN, CDR2 SYDVKM. The CDR3 spans 18 residues. The CDR3 here is CASSDGTGENLSTDTQYF. As DNA, the CDR3 is TGTGCCAGCAGCGATGGGACAGGGGAAAACCTTAGCACAGATACGCAGTATTTT.

This rearrangement joins TRBV5-6 to TRBJ2-1, with 9 nucleotides matching TRBD1. The CDR3 runs to 13 residues. Looked up from germline, CDR1 is SGHDT and CDR2 is YYEEEE. The V gene end was trimmed by 9 bases and the J gene end by 7 bases; junction bases not matched to a gene: 8. CDR3 sequence: CATQGQGGNEQFF. The CDR3 bases are TGTGCCACCCAGGGACAGGGAGGAAATGAGCAGTTCTTC.